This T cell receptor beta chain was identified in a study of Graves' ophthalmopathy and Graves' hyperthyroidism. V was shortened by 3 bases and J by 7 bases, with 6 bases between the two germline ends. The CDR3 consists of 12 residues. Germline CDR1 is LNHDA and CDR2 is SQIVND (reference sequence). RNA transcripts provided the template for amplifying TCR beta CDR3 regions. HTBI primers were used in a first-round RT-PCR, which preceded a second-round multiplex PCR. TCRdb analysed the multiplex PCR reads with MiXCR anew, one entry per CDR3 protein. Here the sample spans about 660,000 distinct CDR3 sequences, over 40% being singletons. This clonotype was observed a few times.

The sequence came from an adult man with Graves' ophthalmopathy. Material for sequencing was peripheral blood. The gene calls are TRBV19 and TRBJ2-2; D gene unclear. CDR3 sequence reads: CASSIRNGELFF. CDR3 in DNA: TGTGCCAGTAGTATTAGGAACGGGGAGCTGTTTTTT.